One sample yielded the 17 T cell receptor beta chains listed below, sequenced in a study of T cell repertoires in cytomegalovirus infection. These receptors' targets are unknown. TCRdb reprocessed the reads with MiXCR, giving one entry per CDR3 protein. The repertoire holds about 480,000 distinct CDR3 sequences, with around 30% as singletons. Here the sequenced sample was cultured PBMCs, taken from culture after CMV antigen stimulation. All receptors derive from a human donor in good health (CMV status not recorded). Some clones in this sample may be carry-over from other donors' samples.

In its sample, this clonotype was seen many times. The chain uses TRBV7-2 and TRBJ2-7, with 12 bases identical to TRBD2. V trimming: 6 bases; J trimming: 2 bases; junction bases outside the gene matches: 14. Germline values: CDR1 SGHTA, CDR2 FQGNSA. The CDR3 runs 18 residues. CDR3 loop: CASSLLLTLAGGAYEQYF. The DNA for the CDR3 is TGTGCCAGCAGTTTATTATTAACGCTAGCGGGGGGGGCCTACGAGCAGTACTTC.

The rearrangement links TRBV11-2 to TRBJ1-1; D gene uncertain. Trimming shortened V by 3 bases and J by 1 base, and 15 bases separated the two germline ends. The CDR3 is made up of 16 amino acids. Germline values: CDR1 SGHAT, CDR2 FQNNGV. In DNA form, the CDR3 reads TGTGCCAGCAGCTTTTTTCGACAAGTGGCGAACACTGAAGCTTTCTTT. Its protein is CASSFFRQVANTEAFF.

The CDR3 DNA is TGTGCCAGCAGTTTCACAGGGAATTTGTTTGGGGCCAACGTCCTGACTTTC. Amino acid sequence: CASSFTGNLFGANVLTF. The gene calls are TRBV2 and TRBJ2-6; maybe TRBD1 (6 bases). The CDR3 length is 17 residues. Trimming removed 5 bases from V and 3 bases from J, with 17 bases in between. Germline V lookup: CDR1 SNHLY, CDR2 FYNNEI.

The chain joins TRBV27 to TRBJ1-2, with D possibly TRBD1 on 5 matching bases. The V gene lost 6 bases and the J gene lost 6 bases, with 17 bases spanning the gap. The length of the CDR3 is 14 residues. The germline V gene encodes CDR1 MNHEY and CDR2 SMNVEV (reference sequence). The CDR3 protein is CASSPSGGVNGYTF. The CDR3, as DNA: TGTGCCAGCAGCCCAAGCGGGGGGGTCAATGGCTACACCTTC.

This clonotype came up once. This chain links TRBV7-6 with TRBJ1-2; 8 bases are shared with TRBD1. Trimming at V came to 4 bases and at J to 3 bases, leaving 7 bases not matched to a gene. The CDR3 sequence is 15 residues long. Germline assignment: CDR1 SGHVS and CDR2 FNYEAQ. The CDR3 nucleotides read TGTGCCAGCAGCTCAGGACAGGGAAAGGACTATGGCTACACCTTC. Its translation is CASSSGQGKDYGYTF. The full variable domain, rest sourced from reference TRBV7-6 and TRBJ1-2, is GAGVSQSPRYKVTKRGQDVALRCDPISGHVSLYWYRQALGQGPEFLTYFNYEAQQDKSGLPNDRFSAERPEGSISTLTIQRTEQRDSAMYRCASSSGQGKDYGYTFGSGTRLTVV.

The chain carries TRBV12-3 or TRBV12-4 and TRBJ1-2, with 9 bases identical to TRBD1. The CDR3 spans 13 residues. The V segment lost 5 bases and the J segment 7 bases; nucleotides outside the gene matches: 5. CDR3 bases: TGTGCCAGCAGTCCCGGACAGGGGACTGGCTACACCTTC. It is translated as CASSPGQGTGYTF.

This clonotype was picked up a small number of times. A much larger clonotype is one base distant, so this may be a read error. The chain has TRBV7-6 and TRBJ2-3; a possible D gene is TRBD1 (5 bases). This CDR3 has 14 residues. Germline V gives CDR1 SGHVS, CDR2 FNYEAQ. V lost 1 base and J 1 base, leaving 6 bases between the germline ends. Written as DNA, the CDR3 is TGTGCCAGCAGCTTAGGACAGCGCACAGATACGCAGTATTTT. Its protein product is CASSLGQRTDTQYF. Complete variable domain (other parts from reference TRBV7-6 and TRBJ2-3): GAGVSQSPRYKVTKRGQDVALRCDPISGHVSLYWYRQALGQGPEFLTYFNYEAQQDKSGLPNDRFSAERPEGSISTLTIQRTEQRDSAMYRCASSLGQRTDTQYFGPGTRLTVL.

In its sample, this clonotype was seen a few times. DNA for the CDR3: TGTGCCAGCAGTTTATCCCAAGATGAAAAACTGTTTTTT. Translating gives CASSLSQDEKLFF. The chain recombines TRBV28 with TRBJ1-4; no clear D gene. Trimming took 1 base from V and 6 from J, leaving 6 bases between them. This CDR3 has 13 amino acids. Per the germline V gene, CDR1 is MDHEN and CDR2 is SYDVKM.

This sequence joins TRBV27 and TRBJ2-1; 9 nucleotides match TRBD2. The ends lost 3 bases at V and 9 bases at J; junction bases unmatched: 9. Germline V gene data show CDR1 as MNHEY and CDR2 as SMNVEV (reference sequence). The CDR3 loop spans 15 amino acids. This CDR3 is CASSFSRGREGEQFF. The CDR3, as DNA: TGTGCCAGCAGTTTCTCCCGCGGGAGGGAAGGTGAGCAGTTCTTC.

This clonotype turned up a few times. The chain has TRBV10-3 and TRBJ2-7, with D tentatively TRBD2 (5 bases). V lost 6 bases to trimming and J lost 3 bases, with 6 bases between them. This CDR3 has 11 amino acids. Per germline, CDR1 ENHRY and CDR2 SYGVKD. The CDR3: CAIRGSYEQYF. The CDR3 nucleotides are TGTGCCATCAGGGGGAGCTACGAGCAGTACTTC.

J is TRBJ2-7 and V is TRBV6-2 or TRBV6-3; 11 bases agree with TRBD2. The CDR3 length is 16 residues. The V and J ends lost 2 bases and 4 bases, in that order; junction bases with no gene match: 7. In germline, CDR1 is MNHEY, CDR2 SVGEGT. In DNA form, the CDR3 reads TGTGCCAGCAGTTACCCTAGCGGGAGGTCCCTTTACGAGCAGTACTTC. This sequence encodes CASSYPSGRSLYEQYF.

The CDR3 spells CASSQDRTSAWYGYTF. Written as DNA, the CDR3 is TGCGCCAGCAGCCAAGACAGGACATCTGCTTGGTATGGCTACACCTTC. V is TRBV4-1 and J is TRBJ1-2; a possible D gene is TRBD1 (5 bases). Per the germline V gene, CDR1 is MGHRA and CDR2 is YSYEKL. Trimming removed 0 bases from V and 5 bases from J, with 16 bases in between. The CDR3 covers 16 residues.

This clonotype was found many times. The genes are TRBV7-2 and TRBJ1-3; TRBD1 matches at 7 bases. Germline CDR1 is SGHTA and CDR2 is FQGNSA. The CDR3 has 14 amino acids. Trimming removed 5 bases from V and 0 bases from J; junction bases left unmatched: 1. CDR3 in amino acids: CASSPGGSGNTIYF. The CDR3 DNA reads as TGTGCCAGCAGCCCAGGGGGCTCTGGAAACACCATATATTTT.

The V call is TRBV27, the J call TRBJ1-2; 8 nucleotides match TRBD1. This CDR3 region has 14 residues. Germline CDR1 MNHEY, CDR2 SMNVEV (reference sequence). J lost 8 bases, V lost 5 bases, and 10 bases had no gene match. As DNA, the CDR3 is TGTGCCAGCAGTCCTCAGGGGGCCCCGGGAGGCTACACCTTC. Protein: CASSPQGAPGGYTF.

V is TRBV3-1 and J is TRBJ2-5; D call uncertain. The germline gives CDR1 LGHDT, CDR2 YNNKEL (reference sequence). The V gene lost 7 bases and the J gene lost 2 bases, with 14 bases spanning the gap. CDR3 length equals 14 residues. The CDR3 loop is CASTHGQVQETQYF. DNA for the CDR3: TGTGCCAGCACCCATGGGCAGGTTCAAGAGACCCAGTACTTC.

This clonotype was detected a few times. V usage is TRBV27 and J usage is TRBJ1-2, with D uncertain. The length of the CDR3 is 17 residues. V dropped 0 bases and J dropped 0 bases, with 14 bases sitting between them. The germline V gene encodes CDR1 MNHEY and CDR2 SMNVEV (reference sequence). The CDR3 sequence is CASSLSWAPSSNYGYTF. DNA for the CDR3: TGTGCCAGCAGTTTATCATGGGCCCCAAGCTCTAACTATGGCTACACCTTC.

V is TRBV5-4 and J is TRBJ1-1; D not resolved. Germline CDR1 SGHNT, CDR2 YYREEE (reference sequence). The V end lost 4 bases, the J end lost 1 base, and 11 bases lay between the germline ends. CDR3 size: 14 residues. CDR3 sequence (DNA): TGTGCCAGCAGCCCCCTCCTGGGGAACACTGAAGCTTTCTTT. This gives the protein CASSPLLGNTEAFF.